This T cell receptor (beta chain) is drawn from a study of blood T cells in healthy people across ages. General study results and limits: Older age coincided with a roughly linear decline in TCR beta diversity per million T cells.

For the second PCR, which ran for about 6 to 12 cycles, a sample-barcoded 5' primer and a J-beta primer mix were used. Researchers report that each sample yielded at least 2.5 million CDR3-containing paired-end reads. TCRdb itself ran the 5' RACE reads through MiXCR, one entry per CDR3 protein. The table has approximately 1.5 million distinct CDR3 sequences, 35% to 45% seen once. To note about this clonotype: The antigen remains unidentified.

Sequencing was performed on blood. The TCR sequence derives from a woman between 18 and 29 years old in good health.

CDR3: CSATDREETQYF. Here the CDR3 DNA reads TGCAGTGCCACCGACAGGGAGGAGACCCAGTACTTC. This chain links TRBV20-1 with TRBJ2-5; 7 bases are a match to TRBD1. Germline trimming cut 6 bases from V and 5 bases from J; bases unmatched to any gene: 6. CDR1 is DFQATT and CDR2 is SNEGSKA in the germline V gene (reference sequence). This CDR3 has 12 residues.